There are a few counts of the clone carrying this T cell receptor beta chain. The record originates from a study of early T cells in non-severe SARS-CoV-2 infection. The CDR3 has 11 amino acids. The germline V gene encodes CDR1 SGDLS and CDR2 YYNGEE. Trimming cost V 3 bases and J 2 bases, with 1 base left between them. TCRdb reanalysed the 5' RACE reads using MiXCR and keeps one entry per CDR3 protein. The sample comprises 85,000 to 100,000 distinct CDR3 sequences, around 17% of which are singletons, and roughly 4.7% rests with the top ten. The chain couples TRBV9 to TRBJ2-3; D uncertain. The sample consisted of whole blood, taken at baseline. This clonotype was obtained from an adult who was a healthcare worker with PCR-confirmed SARS-CoV-2 infection or an uninfected control (not recorded which). The CDR3 DNA reads TGTGCCAGCAGCGACACAGATACGCAGTATTTT. It translates to CASSDTDTQYF.